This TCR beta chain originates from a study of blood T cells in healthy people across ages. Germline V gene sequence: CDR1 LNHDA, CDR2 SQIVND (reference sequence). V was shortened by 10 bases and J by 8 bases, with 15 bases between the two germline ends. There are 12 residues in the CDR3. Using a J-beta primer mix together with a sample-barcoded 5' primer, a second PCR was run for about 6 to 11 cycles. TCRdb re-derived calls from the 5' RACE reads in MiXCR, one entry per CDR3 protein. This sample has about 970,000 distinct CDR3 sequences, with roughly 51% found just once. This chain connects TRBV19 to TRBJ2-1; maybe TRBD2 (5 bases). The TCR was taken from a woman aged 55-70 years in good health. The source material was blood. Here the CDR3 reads CATRRSWYEQFF. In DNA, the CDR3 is TGTGCCACCAGGAGGAGCTGGTATGAGCAGTTCTTC.